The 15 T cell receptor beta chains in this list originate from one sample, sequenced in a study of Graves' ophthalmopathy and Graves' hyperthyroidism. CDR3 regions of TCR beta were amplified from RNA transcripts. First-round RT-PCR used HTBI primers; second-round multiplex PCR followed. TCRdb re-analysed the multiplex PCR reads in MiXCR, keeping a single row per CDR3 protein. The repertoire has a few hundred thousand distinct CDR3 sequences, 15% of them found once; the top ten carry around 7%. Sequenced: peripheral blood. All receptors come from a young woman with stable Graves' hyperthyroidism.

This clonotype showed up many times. The CDR3 DNA reads TGTGCCAGCAGTGAATCCGGACTCACCTATGGCTACACCTTC. As protein: CASSESGLTYGYTF. This sequence joins TRBV6-1 and TRBJ1-2; no definite D call. This CDR3 spans 14 amino acids. Trimming shortened V by 2 bases and J by 4 bases, and 11 bases separated the two germline ends. In germline, CDR1 is MNHNS, CDR2 SASEGT.

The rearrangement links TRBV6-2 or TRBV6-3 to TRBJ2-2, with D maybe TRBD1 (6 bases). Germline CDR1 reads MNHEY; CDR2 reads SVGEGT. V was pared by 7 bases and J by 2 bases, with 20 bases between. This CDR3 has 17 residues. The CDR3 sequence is CASTSMIWGRNTGELFF. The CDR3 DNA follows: TGTGCCAGCACCTCTATGATATGGGGGCGAAACACCGGGGAGCTGTTTTTT.

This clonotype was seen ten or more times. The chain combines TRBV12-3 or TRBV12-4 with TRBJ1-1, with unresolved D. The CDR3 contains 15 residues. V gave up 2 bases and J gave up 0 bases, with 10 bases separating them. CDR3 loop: CASSLPGYLNTEAFF. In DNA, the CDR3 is TGTGCCAGCAGTTTACCCGGGTACCTGAACACTGAAGCTTTCTTT.

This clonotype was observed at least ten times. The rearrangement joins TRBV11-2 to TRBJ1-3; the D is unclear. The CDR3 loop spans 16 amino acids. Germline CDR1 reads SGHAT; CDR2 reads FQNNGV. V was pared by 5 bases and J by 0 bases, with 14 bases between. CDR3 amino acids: CASSVDGGSSGNTIYF. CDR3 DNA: TGTGCCAGCAGCGTGGACGGCGGGAGCTCTGGAAACACCATATATTTT. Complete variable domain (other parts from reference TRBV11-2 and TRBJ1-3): EAGVAQSPRYKIIEKRQSVAFWCNPISGHATLYWYQQILGQGPKLLIQFQNNGVVDDSQLPKDRFSAERLKGVDSTLKIQPAKLEDSAVYLCASSVDGGSSGNTIYFGEGSWLTVV.

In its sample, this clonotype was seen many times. The CDR3 here is CSVGEEGWLAGELFF. DNA for the CDR3: TGCAGCGTTGGGGAGGAAGGATGGTTGGCCGGGGAGCTGTTTTTT. The genes are TRBV29-1 and TRBJ2-2; D may be TRBD2 (6 bases). Germline V gene lookup returns CDR1 SQVTM and CDR2 ANQGSEA. This CDR3 comprises 15 residues. The germline V and J ends were trimmed by 4 bases and 6 bases, with 18 bases remaining between them.

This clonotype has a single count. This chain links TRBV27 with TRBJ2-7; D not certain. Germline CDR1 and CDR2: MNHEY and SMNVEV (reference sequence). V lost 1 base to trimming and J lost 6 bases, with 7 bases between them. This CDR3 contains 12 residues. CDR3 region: CASSLFGGEQYF. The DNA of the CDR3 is TGTGCCAGCAGTTTATTCGGCGGCGAGCAGTACTTC.

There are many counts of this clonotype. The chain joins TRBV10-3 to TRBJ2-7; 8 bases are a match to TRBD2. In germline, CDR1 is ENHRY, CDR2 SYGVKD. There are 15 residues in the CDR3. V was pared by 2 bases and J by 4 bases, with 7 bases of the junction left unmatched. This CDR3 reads CAISEKRGTSYEQYF. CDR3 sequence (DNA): TGTGCCATCAGTGAGAAGCGGGGGACTTCATACGAGCAGTACTTC.

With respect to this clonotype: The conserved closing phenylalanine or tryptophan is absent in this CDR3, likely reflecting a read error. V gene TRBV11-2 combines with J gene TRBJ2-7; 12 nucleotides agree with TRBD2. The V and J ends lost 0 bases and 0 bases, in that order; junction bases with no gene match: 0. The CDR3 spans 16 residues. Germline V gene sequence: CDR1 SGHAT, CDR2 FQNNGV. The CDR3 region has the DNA TGTGCCAGCAGCTTAGAACTAGCGGGGGGCTCCTACGAGCAGTACTCC. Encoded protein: CASSLELAGGSYEQYS.

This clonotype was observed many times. The CDR3: CAEGDRDTIYF. In DNA, the CDR3 is TGTGCCGAGGGGGATAGAGACACCATATATTTT. V gene TRBV6-1 combines with J gene TRBJ1-3, with D maybe TRBD1 (6 bases). Trimming left V 11 bases short and J 8 bases short, with 13 bases between. Germline-derived CDR1 and CDR2 are MNHNS and SASEGT. The CDR3 sequence is 11 residues long.

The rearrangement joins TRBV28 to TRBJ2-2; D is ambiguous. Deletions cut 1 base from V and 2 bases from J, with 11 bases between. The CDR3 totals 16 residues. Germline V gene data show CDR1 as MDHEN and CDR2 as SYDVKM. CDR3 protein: CASSLFAGTNTGELFF. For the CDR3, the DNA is TGTGCCAGCAGTTTATTCGCAGGAACTAACACCGGGGAGCTGTTTTTT.

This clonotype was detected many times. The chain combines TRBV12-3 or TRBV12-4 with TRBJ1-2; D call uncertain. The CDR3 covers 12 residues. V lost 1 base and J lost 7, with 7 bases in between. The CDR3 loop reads CASSLGPSGYTF. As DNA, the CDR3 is TGTGCCAGCAGTTTAGGCCCTAGTGGCTACACCTTC.

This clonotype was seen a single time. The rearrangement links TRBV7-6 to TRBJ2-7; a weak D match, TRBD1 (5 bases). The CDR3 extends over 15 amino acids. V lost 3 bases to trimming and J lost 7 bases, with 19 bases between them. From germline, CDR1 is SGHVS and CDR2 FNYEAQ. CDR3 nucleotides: TGTGCCAGCAGCTTGGGCCCTATTGGGGCGGAGGAGCAGTACTTC. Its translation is CASSLGPIGAEEQYF.

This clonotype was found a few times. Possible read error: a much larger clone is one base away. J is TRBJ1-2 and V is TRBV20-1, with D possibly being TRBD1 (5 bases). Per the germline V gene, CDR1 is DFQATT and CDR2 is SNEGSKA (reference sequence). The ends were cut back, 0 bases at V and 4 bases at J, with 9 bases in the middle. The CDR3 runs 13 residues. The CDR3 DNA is TGCAGTGCTAGAGAGGCAGGGATCTATGGCTACACCTTC. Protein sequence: CSAREAGIYGYTF.

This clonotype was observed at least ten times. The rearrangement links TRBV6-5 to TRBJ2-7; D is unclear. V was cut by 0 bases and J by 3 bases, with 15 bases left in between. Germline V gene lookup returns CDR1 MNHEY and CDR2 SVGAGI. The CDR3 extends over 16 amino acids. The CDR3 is CASSYSLNSRRYEQYF. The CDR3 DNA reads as TGTGCCAGCAGTTACTCCCTTAACAGTCGACGCTACGAGCAGTACTTC.

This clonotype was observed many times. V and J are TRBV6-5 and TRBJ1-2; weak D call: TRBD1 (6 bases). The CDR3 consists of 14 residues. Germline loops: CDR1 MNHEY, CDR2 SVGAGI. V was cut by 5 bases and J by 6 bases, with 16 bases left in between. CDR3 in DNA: TGTGCCAGCAGTCGGGCGGGGGCAAGCGATGGCTACACCTTC. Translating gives CASSRAGASDGYTF.